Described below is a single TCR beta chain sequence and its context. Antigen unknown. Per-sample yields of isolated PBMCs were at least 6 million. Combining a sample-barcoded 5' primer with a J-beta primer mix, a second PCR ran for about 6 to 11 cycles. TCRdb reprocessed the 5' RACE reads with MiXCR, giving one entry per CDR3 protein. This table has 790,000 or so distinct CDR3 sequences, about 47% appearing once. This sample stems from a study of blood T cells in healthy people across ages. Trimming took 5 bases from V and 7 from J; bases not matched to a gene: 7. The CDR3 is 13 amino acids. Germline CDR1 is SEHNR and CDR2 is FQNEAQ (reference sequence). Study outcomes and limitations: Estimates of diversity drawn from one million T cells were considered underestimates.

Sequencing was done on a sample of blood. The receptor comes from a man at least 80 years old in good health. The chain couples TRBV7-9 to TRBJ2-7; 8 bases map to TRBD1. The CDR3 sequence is CASSGTGDNEQYF. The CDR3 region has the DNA TGTGCCAGCAGCGGGACAGGAGACAATGAGCAGTACTTC. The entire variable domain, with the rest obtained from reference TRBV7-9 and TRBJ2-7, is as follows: DTGVSQNPRHKITKRGQNVTFRCDPISEHNRLYWYRQTLGQGPEFLTYFQNEAQLEKSRLLSDRFSAERPKGSFSTLEIQRTEQGDSAMYLCASSGTGDNEQYFGPGTRLTVT.